This TCR beta chain was documented in a study of beta chain features in type 1 diabetes (dated by TCRdb to 2016 to 2019). Background on the whole study: Mean age, gender distribution, total cell number and subset yield were not different between patients and healthy donors. A total of 107,917,701 sorted cells were examined across all samples, and the number of cells per subset was strongly correlated with RNA yield. Regulatory and stem cell-like memory subsets were obtained from only 8 patients and about 8 healthy donors, while naive and central memory subsets were obtained from all 30 or so donors. The study compared TCRB repertoires of sorted circulating CD4+ T cell subsets between recently diagnosed type 1 diabetes patients and matched healthy donors. The full study reports these points: Type 1 diabetes patients showed a moderate but significant shortening of TCRB CDR3 length in all four CD4+ subsets. Naive, central memory and regulatory TCRB repertoires appeared to be more alike among patients than among healthy donors. Because small numbers of individuals were included in the HLA sub-analyses, any influence of HLA type on TCRB rearrangement was left unresolved. Fewer insertions and more nucleotide deletions at VDJ recombination sites were observed in patients with type 1 diabetes, implying thymic rearrangement abnormalities. Sequencing cDNA rather than genomic DNA could over-represent highly expressing activated cells, although activation and CD3 levels did not differ between groups. Shorter templates might have been favored by PCR, but patient and control samples were amplified and corrected together, so both groups would have been affected equally by any skew.

Based on the germline V gene, the CDR1 and CDR2 sequences are SGHTA and FQGNSA. The cysteine opens and the phenylalanine closes a CDR3 of 17 amino acids. Of all the DNA, just the CDR3 is kept, 51 bases in frame from base 1. The junction shows trimming of 5 bases on V and 0 bases on J, and the gene matches do not reach 8 bases of it. The High Capacity cDNA Reverse Transcription Kit was used to reverse transcribe all of the isolated RNA, meaning that expressed TCRB transcripts were what got sequenced. Naive, central memory and regulatory T cell samples underwent deep immunoSEQ sequencing, averaging roughly 3.3 million total reads per sample. Sorted cells were lysed in RLT buffer, and RNA was extracted using DNase-treated RNeasy Micro or Mini kits according to cell number. Each cell subset was processed on its own to prevent cross-contamination, while patient and healthy donor samples were processed together. The immunoSEQ multiplex PCR was used to amplify TCRB sequences from cDNA, yielding 87-bp fragments that span the CDR3 region. The amplicons were sequenced using the Illumina HiSeq platform. The original pipeline was this. Synthetic template baselines were used to correct PCR bias computationally, reads within Hamming distance 2 were collapsed together, and singletons that could not be merged were discarded. Reads were aligned against IMGT so that V, D and J genes, CDR3 length and insertions or deletions at six rearrangement sites could be assigned. Clonotype counts were normalized to sorted cell number within each subset before computing true diversity and Gini coefficients with the tcR R package. The overlap coefficient, calculated on TCRB nucleotide sequences, was used to measure repertoire sharing. TCRdb took this table from immuneACCESS and kept in-frame rearrangements with V and J called. Such tables lack part of the clones; where checked against another copy, unresolved V genes explain under half of the gap, and the rest is unexplained. V, J and clone size are taken as reported in that table, and D and trimming were inferred from the DNA itself. In this sample the table shows around 300,000 clones, 8% of which occur a single time. The top ten hold roughly 0.94% of the sample.

On this clone: Its antigen has not been determined. One base away there is no much larger clone; base qualities are not given.

Each donor gave one peripheral blood draw, roughly 110 mL on average, collected into heparinised tubes. A BD FACSAria II was used to sort naive, central memory, regulatory and stem cell-like memory CD4+ T cells with a panel that included CD45RO, CCR7, CD25, CD127, CD95 and CD27. All sorted populations exceeded 95% purity. PBMCs were separated immediately by Lymphoprep density gradient centrifugation and were stained directly, without being cultured. So that batch effects would be minimized, each experiment stained and sorted samples in pairs, pairing one healthy donor with one patient. The sequence was collected from a woman aged 18-29 years in good health. The chain was built from TRBV7-2 and TRBJ1-3, with TRBD1 matching 9 junction bases. Input material: central memory CD4+ T cells from blood. The nucleotide sequence is TGTGCCAGCAGCAGGGGACAGGGAATTTCCTCTGGAAACACCATATATTTT. This sequence encodes CASSRGQGISSGNTIYF.